What follows are 29 T cell receptor beta chains derived from one specimen sequenced in a study of OX40 agonist ivuxolimab in advanced cancers. The table came from immunoSEQ multiplex PCR; TCRdb's copy has only in-frame clones and leaves some out. The sample holds roughly 26,000 clones, around 90% seen once. The sequencing used CD4+ or CD8+ T cells sorted from blood, collected in a trial of the OX40 agonist ivuxolimab. The receptors originated from an adult with an advanced solid tumor such as melanoma, head and neck, liver or kidney cancer.

The V call is TRBV15, the J call TRBJ1-3; D call uncertain. Trimming took 5 bases from V and 10 from J, leaving 18 bases between them. This CDR3 has 14 residues. Looked up from germline, CDR1 is LNHNV and CDR2 is YYDKDF (reference sequence). The CDR3, as DNA: TGTGCCACCAGCTCCACGGACGGGCTTGCTACCATATATTTT. This translates into CATSSTDGLATIYF.

The chain is built from TRBV9 and TRBJ2-7; possible D gene TRBD2, 6 bases. Germline V gene lookup returns CDR1 SGDLS and CDR2 YYNGEE. There are 15 residues in the CDR3. Between the trimmed V and J ends, which lost 4 bases and 0 bases, there was a span of 14 bases. CDR3 nucleotide sequence: TGTGCCAGCAGCCCCAGCGGGCGGAGCTCCTACGAGCAGTACTTC. As protein: CASSPSGRSSYEQYF.

This rearrangement joins TRBV5-1 to TRBJ2-7, with D hard to call. The CDR3 runs to 12 residues. In germline, CDR1 is SGHRS, CDR2 YFSETQ. With 2 bases removed from V and 5 bases from J, the gap between germline ends came to 8 bases. CDR3 protein: CASSFSVDEQYF. The CDR3 nucleotides read TGCGCCAGCAGCTTTTCTGTCGACGAGCAGTACTTC.

The count of this clone is one. The chain carries TRBV5-1 and TRBJ2-2, with 10 bases lining up with TRBD1. The CDR3 is made up of 15 amino acids. V shed 6 bases and J 4 bases; nucleotides not matched to a gene: 6. CDR1 SGHRS and CDR2 YFSETQ come from the germline V gene. Here the CDR3 reads CASTPWTGGTGELFF. The CDR3 DNA sequence: TGCGCCAGCACCCCTTGGACAGGGGGCACCGGGGAGCTGTTTTTT.

The chain employs TRBV5-1 and TRBJ2-2; the D gene is possibly TRBD2 (5 bases). Germline CDR1 SGHRS, CDR2 YFSETQ. The CDR3 loop spans 14 amino acids. The germline V and J ends were trimmed by 5 bases and 0 bases, with 8 bases remaining between them. The CDR3 spells CASSPGANTGELFF. The CDR3 bases are TGCGCCAGCAGTCCCGGGGCGAACACCGGGGAGCTGTTTTTT.

This clone was counted a few times. J is TRBJ1-2 and V is TRBV5-5; a possible D gene is TRBD1 (5 bases). Trimming cost V 1 base and J 2 bases, with 9 bases left between them. Germline CDR1 SGHKS, CDR2 YYEKEE (reference sequence). The CDR3 length is 14 residues. The CDR3 is CASSLWSGNYGYTF. CDR3 DNA: TGTGCCAGCAGCTTGTGGTCAGGGAACTATGGCTACACCTTC.

The chain links TRBV11-2 to TRBJ2-7; D gene uncertain. The CDR3 is 11 residues long. Per the germline V gene, CDR1 is SGHAT and CDR2 is FQNNGV. The V end lost 2 bases, the J end lost 4 bases, and 3 bases lay between the germline ends. The CDR3 bases are TGTGCCAGCAGCTTATTTTACGAGCAGTACTTC. It specifies CASSLFYEQYF.

The CDR3 loop is CASSFTLVANTEAFF. CDR3 bases: TGTGCCAGCAGCTTTACCCTCGTGGCGAACACTGAAGCTTTCTTT. The V and J genes are TRBV5-6 and TRBJ1-1, with D uncertain. Per germline, CDR1 SGHDT and CDR2 YYEEEE. This CDR3 contains 15 residues. Trimming stripped 2 bases from V and 1 base from J, with 12 bases between.

This chain connects TRBV7-9 to TRBJ2-5; no definite D call. V lost 1 base to trimming and J lost 3 bases, with 6 bases between them. Germline V gene data show CDR1 as SEHNR and CDR2 as FQNEAQ (reference sequence). The CDR3 has 13 amino acids. CDR3 amino acids: CASSLVREETQYF. The CDR3 nucleotides are TGTGCCAGCAGCTTAGTTCGGGAAGAGACCCAGTACTTC.

This chain joins TRBV2 and TRBJ2-5; D possibly corresponds to TRBD1 (5 bases). V was cut by 8 bases and J by 4 bases, with 11 bases left in between. The CDR3 runs to 12 residues. From germline, CDR1 is SNHLY and CDR2 FYNNEI. CDR3: CASPLGPETQYF. CDR3 sequence (DNA): TGTGCCAGCCCGTTGGGGCCAGAGACCCAGTACTTC.

This clone was seen more than once but under ten times. This chain uses TRBV15 with TRBJ1-1; D perhaps matches TRBD1 (6 bases). The CDR3 contains 13 residues. The V and J ends lost 8 bases and 0 bases respectively, with 10 bases between them. Germline values: CDR1 LNHNV, CDR2 YYDKDF (reference sequence). CDR3 coding DNA: TGTGCCACCGAGGGGGGAATGAACACTGAAGCTTTCTTT. Amino acid sequence: CATEGGMNTEAFF. Full variable domain (rest looked up from reference TRBV15 and TRBJ1-1): DAMVIQNPRYQVTQFGKPVTLSCSQTLNHNVMYWYQQKSSQAPKLLFHYYDKDFNNEADTPDNFQSRRPNTSFCFLDIRSPGLGDTAMYLCATEGGMNTEAFFGQGTRLTVV.

The V and J genes are TRBV19 and TRBJ2-1, with unresolved D. CDR1 is LNHDA, CDR2 SQIVND, per germline (reference sequence). The CDR3 loop spans 17 amino acids. V was cut by 2 bases and J by 0 bases, with 14 bases left in between. CDR3 DNA: TGTGCCAGTAGTATATCTAGGGTTCTGAGCTCCTACAATGAGCAGTTCTTC. It is translated as CASSISRVLSSYNEQFF.

This chain uses TRBV14 with TRBJ1-1; D not certain. Germline-derived CDR1 and CDR2 are SGHDN and FVKESK. The length of the CDR3 is 14 residues. V shed 0 bases and J shed 1 base, with 6 bases lying between them. As DNA, the CDR3 is TGTGCCAGCAGCCAAGATCGTGGGAACACTGAAGCTTTCTTT. It encodes CASSQDRGNTEAFF.

This chain joins TRBV27 and TRBJ2-3; 11 bases match TRBD2. V lost 6 bases, J lost 6 bases, and 11 bases stayed unmatched. Per germline, CDR1 MNHEY and CDR2 SMNVEV (reference sequence). The CDR3 totals 16 residues. The CDR3 loop is CASSYSGRALGDTQYF. As DNA, the CDR3 is TGTGCCAGCAGCTATAGCGGGAGGGCGTTGGGCGATACGCAGTATTTT.

The V and J genes are TRBV6-6 and TRBJ2-7, with a possible D match to TRBD1 (8 bases). Germline CDR1 is MNHNY and CDR2 is SVGAGI (reference sequence). The CDR3 length is 16 residues. Trimming removed 7 bases at V and 2 bases at J, with 21 bases between. CDR3 DNA: TGTGCCAGCATAGGGGAGGGGGACAGGCCGACCTACGAGCAGTACTTC. It encodes CASIGEGDRPTYEQYF.

The CDR3 sequence: CASSFNSGNTIYF. In nucleotides, the CDR3 is TGCGCCAGCAGCTTCAACTCTGGAAACACCATATATTTT. The chain recombines TRBV5-1 with TRBJ1-3; D ambiguous. The germline CDR1 and CDR2 sequences are SGHRS and YFSETQ. V was clipped by 2 bases and J by 0 bases, with 3 bases between them. The CDR3 runs 13 residues.

The chain has TRBV9 and TRBJ2-3, with TRBD1 matching over 7 bases. Germline CDR1 reads SGDLS; CDR2 reads YYNGEE. J was trimmed by 5 bases and V by 1 base; bases with no gene match: 1. CDR3 size: 13 residues. As DNA, the CDR3 is TGTGCCAGCAGCGTAAACAGGGGAGATACGCAGTATTTT. This sequence encodes CASSVNRGDTQYF.

For the CDR3, the DNA is TGTGCCAGCAGCTTAGGGGATAGCGACGAGCAGTACTTC. As protein: CASSLGDSDEQYF. The chain joins TRBV5-6 to TRBJ2-7, with D tentatively TRBD1 or TRBD2 (5 bases each). The length of the CDR3 is 13 residues. Germline loops: CDR1 SGHDT, CDR2 YYEEEE. Trimming left V 2 bases short and J 5 bases short, with 11 bases between.

V is TRBV21-1 and J is TRBJ2-1; the table's D call TRBD2 went unverified against the DNA. TRBV21-1 is deemed a pseudogene. There are 19 residues in the CDR3. CDR3 protein: CASSTLLAGEGGRYNEQFF. The CDR3 DNA sequence: TGTGCCAGCAGCACCCTCCTAGCGGGAGAGGGGGGTAGGTACAATGAGCAGTTCTTC.

Note on this clone: This same CDR3 is encoded by further DNA sequences in the sample. This chain connects TRBV7-2 to TRBJ2-3; 13 bases are shared with TRBD2. Trimming at V came to 6 bases and at J to 5 bases, leaving 5 bases not matched to a gene. This CDR3 is built from 15 residues. CDR1 and CDR2 from the germline V gene are SGHTA and FQGNSA. CDR3 amino acids: CASSRTSGGRDTQYF. The CDR3 nucleotides read TGTGCCAGCAGTAGGACTAGCGGGGGTCGAGATACGCAGTATTTT.

The V call is TRBV4-1, the J call TRBJ2-3, with 12 bases aligning to TRBD2. Germline V CDR1 and CDR2: MGHRA, YSYEKL. Trimming took 4 bases from V and 2 from J; bases not matched to a gene: 4. This CDR3 is 16 amino acids long. The CDR3 bases are TGCGCCAGCAGCCCCGGGACTAGCGGGTTCACAGATACGCAGTATTTT. Translating gives CASSPGTSGFTDTQYF.

This clone showed up just a few times. This chain uses TRBV7-9 with TRBJ1-2, with TRBD1 identical over 8 bases. The V gene end was trimmed by 3 bases and the J gene end by 8 bases; junction bases not matched to a gene: 2. The CDR3 spans 12 residues. CDR1 and CDR2 (germline): SEHNR, FQNEAQ (reference sequence). In DNA form, the CDR3 reads TGTGCCAGCAGCTTGGACAGGGAAGGCTACACCTTC. Translating it yields CASSLDREGYTF. The whole variable domain, filled in from reference TRBV7-9 and TRBJ1-2, reads DTGVSQNPRHKITKRGQNVTFRCDPISEHNRLYWYRQTLGQGPEFLTYFQNEAQLEKSRLLSDRFSAERPKGSFSTLEIQRTEQGDSAMYLCASSLDREGYTFGSGTRLTVV.

The chain employs TRBV9 and TRBJ2-7; tentatively, D is TRBD1 (6 bases). The V end was cut by 4 bases, the J end by 1 base, with 24 bases between. Germline V CDR1 and CDR2: SGDLS, YYNGEE. This CDR3 spans 18 amino acids. The CDR3 DNA follows: TGTGCCAGCAGCCACCCCCAGGCGGAAACAGGGTGGTCCTACGAGCAGTACTTC. It encodes CASSHPQAETGWSYEQYF.

This clone was seen only once. The J gene is TRBJ2-3, the V gene TRBV28; 7 bases line up with TRBD1. Losses at the gene ends were 6 bases for V and 4 bases for J; bases not matched to a gene: 10. Per the germline V gene, CDR1 is MDHEN and CDR2 is SYDVKM. The CDR3 runs 15 residues. The CDR3 coding sequence is TGTGCCAGCAGCGAAGAAGACAGGGTTCCAGATACGCAGTATTTT. Its protein is CASSEEDRVPDTQYF.

V is TRBV15 and J is TRBJ1-2; unclear D gene. The V and J ends lost 0 bases and 8 bases respectively, with 10 bases between them. This CDR3 has 13 amino acids. CDR1 and CDR2 (germline): LNHNV, YYDKDF (reference sequence). CDR3 loop: CATSREATPGYTF. Written as DNA, the CDR3 is TGTGCCACCAGCAGAGAGGCGACACCCGGCTACACCTTC.

This chain joins TRBV20-1 and TRBJ2-1; D remains ambiguous. The length of the CDR3 is 11 residues. CDR1 DFQATT and CDR2 SNEGSKA come from the germline V gene (reference sequence). The V end lost 0 bases, the J end lost 4 bases, and 1 base lay between the germline ends. The CDR3 loop is CSARDYNEQFF. The CDR3, as DNA: TGCAGTGCTAGAGATTACAATGAGCAGTTCTTC.

The chain combines TRBV10-1 with TRBJ2-2; 15 bases are shared with TRBD2. V gave up 2 bases and J gave up 3 bases; unmatched junction bases: 10. Germline CDR1 is WNHNN and CDR2 is SYGVQD (reference sequence). The CDR3 sequence is 20 residues long. In DNA, the CDR3 is TGCGCCAGCAGTGAGAAGGGACTAGCGGGAGGCCGGGTTGACACCGGGGAGCTGTTTTTT. Its translation: CASSEKGLAGGRVDTGELFF.

This clone is labeled medium-sized (0.01 to 0.1%). The V gene is TRBV5-1, the J gene TRBJ2-5; tentatively, D is TRBD2 (7 bases). The CDR3 has 16 amino acids. V was shortened by 0 bases and J by 5 bases, with 17 bases between the two germline ends. CDR1 SGHRS and CDR2 YFSETQ come from the germline V gene. CDR3: CASSLAEGGEGETQYF. The CDR3 DNA sequence: TGCGCCAGCAGCTTGGCCGAAGGGGGGGAGGGGGAGACCCAGTACTTC.

The chain has TRBV11-2 and TRBJ2-5, with TRBD2 identical over 7 bases. The CDR3 covers 14 residues. CDR1 and CDR2 from the germline V gene are SGHAT and FQNNGV. V lost 2 bases to trimming and J lost 5 bases; unmatched junction nucleotides: 5. The CDR3 nucleotides read TGTGCCAGCAGCTTACCAACTAGCGCGGAGACCCAGTACTTC. Translating gives CASSLPTSAETQYF.